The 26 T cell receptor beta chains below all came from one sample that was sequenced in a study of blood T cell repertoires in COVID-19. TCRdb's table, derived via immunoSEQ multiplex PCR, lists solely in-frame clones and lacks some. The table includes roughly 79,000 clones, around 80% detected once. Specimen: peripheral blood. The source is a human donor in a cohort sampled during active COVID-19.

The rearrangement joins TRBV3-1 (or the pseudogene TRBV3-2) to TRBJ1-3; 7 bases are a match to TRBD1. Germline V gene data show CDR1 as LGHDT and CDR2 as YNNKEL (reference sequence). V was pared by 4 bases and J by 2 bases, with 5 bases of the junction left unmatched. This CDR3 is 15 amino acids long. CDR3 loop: CASSPTGVAGNTIYF. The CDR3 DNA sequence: TGTGCCAGCAGCCCCACAGGGGTAGCTGGAAACACCATATATTTT.

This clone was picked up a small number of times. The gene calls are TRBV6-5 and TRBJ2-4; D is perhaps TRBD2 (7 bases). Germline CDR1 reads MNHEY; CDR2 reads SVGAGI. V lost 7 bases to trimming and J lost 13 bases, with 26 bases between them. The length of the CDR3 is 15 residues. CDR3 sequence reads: CASTPSGGGPGSQYF. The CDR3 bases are TGTGCCAGCACCCCGAGTGGCGGGGGCCCCGGGTCCCAGTACTTC.

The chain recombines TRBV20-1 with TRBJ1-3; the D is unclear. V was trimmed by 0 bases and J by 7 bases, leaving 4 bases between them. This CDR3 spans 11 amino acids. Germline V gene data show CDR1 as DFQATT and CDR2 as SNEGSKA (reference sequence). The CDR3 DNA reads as TGCAGTGCTAGAGATCCGAACACCATATATTTT. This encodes CSARDPNTIYF.

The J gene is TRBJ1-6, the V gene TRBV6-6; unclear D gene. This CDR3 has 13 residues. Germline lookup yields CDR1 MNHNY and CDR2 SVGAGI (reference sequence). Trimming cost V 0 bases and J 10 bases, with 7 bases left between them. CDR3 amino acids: CASSYSWQSPLHF. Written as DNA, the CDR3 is TGTGCCAGCAGTTACTCGTGGCAGTCACCCCTCCACTTT.

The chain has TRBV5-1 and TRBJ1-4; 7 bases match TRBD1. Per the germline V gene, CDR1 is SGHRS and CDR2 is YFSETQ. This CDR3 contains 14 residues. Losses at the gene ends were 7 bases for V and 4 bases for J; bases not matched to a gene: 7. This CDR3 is CASGRDSGNEKLFF. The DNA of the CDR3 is TGCGCCAGCGGAAGGGACAGCGGTAATGAAAAACTGTTTTTT.

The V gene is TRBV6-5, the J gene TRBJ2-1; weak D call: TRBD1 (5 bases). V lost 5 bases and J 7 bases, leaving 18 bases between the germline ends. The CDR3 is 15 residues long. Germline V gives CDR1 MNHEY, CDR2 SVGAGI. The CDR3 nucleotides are TGTGCCAGCAGTCCCCAGGGAACTGGCCGGAATGAGCAGTTCTTC. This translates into CASSPQGTGRNEQFF.

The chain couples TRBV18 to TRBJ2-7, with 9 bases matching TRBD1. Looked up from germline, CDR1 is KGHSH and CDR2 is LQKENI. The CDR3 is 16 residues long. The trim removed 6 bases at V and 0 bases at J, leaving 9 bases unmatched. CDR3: CASSGQGMISSYEQYF. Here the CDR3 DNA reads TGTGCCAGCTCGGGACAGGGAATGATCAGCTCCTACGAGCAGTACTTC.

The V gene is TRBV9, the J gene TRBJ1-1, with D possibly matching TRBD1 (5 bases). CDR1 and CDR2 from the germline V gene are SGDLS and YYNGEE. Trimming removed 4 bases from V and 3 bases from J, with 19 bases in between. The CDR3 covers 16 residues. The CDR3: CASSRTGGAQDTEAFF. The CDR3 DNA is TGTGCCAGCAGCCGAACGGGAGGGGCGCAGGACACTGAAGCTTTCTTT. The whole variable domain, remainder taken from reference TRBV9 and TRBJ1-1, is DSGVTQTPKHLITATGQRVTLRCSPRSGDLSVYWYQQSLDQGLQFLIQYYNGEERAKGNILERFSAQQFPDLHSELNLSSLELGDSALYFCASSRTGGAQDTEAFFGQGTRLTVV.

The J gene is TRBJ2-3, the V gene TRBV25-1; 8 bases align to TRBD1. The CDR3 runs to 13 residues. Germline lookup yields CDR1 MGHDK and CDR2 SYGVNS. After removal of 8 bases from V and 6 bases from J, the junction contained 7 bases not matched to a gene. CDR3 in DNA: TGTGCCAGCGGCACAGGGGGGCGGGATACGCAGTATTTT. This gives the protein CASGTGGRDTQYF.

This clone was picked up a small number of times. CDR3: CAISIGRGTYEQYF. Written as DNA, the CDR3 is TGTGCCATCAGCATCGGACGGGGGACCTACGAGCAGTACTTC. The chain combines TRBV10-3 with TRBJ2-7, with D perhaps matching TRBD2 (6 bases). CDR1 is ENHRY and CDR2 is SYGVKD in the germline V gene. The CDR3 is made up of 14 amino acids. V was shortened by 6 bases and J by 2 bases, with 14 bases between the two germline ends.

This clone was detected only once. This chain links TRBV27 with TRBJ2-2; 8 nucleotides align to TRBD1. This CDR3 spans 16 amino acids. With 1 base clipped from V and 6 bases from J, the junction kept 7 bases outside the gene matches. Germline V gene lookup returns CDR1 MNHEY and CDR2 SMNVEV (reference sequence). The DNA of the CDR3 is TGTGCCAGCAGTTTATGGGACAGGCTTGAGGCCGGGGAGCTGTTTTTT. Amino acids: CASSLWDRLEAGELFF.

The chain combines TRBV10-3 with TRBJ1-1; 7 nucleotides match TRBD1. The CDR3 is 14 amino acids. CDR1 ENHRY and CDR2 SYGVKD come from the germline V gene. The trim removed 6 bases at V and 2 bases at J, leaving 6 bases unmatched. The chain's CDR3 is CAIRAGGPNTEAFF. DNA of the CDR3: TGTGCCATCAGGGCAGGGGGACCAAACACTGAAGCTTTCTTT.

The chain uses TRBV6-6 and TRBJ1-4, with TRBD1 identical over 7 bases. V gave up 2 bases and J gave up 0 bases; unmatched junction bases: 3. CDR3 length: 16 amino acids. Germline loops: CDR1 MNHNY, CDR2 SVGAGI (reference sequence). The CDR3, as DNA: TGTGCCAGCAGTTACCCCACAGGGGCAACTAATGAAAAACTGTTTTTT. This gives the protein CASSYPTGATNEKLFF.

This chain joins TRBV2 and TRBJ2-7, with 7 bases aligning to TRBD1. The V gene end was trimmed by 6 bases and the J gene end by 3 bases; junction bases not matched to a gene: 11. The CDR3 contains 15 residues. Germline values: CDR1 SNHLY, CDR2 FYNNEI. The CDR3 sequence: CASRQRTGTDYEQYF. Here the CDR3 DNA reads TGTGCCAGCAGACAAAGGACCGGGACAGACTACGAGCAGTACTTC. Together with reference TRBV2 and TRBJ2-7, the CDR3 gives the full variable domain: EPEVTQTPSHQVTQMGQEVILRCVPISNHLYFYWYRQILGQKVEFLVSFYNNEISEKSEIFDDQFSVERPDGSNFTLKIRSTKLEDSAMYFCASRQRTGTDYEQYFGPGTRLTVT.

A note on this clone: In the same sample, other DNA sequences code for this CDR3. CDR3 DNA sequence: TGCGCCAGTAGCCGCGGAGGGCACGACTCGCCCCAGCATTTT. This sequence encodes CASSRGGHDSPQHF. This sequence joins TRBV5-1 and TRBJ1-5; D unclear. This CDR3 is 14 amino acids long. The V end lost 8 bases, the J end lost 9 bases, and 21 bases lay between the germline ends. The V gene's germline CDR1 is SGHRS and CDR2 YFSETQ.

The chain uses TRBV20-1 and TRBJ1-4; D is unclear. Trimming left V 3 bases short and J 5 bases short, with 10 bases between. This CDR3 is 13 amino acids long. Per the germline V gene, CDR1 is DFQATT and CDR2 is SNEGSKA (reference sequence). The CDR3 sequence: CSASSQLNEKLFF. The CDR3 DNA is TGCAGTGCTAGTTCACAGCTAAATGAAAAACTGTTTTTT.

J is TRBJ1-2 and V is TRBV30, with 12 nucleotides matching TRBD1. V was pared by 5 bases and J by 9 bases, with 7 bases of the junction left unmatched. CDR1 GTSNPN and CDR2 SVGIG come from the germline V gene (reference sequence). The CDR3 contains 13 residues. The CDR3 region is CAWGTGGKGSYTF. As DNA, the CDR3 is TGTGCCTGGGGGACAGGGGGCAAGGGTAGCTACACCTTC. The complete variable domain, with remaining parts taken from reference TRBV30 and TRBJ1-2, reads SQTIHQWPATLVQPVGSPLSLECTVEGTSNPNLYWYRQAAGRGLQLLFYSVGIGQISSEVPQNLSASRPQDRQFILSSKKLLLSDSGFYLCAWGTGGKGSYTFGSGTRLTVV.

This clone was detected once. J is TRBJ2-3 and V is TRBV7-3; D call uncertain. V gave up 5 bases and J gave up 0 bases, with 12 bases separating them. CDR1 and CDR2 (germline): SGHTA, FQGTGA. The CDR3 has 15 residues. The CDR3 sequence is CASSPEDTSTDTQYF. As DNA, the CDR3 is TGTGCCAGCAGCCCCGAGGATACTAGCACAGATACGCAGTATTTT.

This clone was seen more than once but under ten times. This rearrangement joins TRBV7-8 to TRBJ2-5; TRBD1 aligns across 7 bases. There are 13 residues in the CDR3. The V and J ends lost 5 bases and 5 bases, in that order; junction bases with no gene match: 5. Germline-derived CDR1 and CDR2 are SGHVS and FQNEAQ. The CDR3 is CASSPDRPETQYF. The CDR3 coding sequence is TGTGCCAGCAGCCCGGACAGGCCGGAGACCCAGTACTTC.

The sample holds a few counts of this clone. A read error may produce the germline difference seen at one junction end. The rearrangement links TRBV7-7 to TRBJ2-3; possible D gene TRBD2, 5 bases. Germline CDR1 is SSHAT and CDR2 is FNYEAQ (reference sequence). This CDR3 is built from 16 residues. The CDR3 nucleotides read TGTGCTAGCAGCCTAGGTCTGGCGGGTAGCACAGATACGCAGTATTTT. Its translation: CASSLGLAGSTDTQYF. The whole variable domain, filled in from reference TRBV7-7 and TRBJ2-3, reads GAGVSQSPRYKVTKRGQDVTLRCDPISSHATLYWYQQALGQGPEFLTYFNYEAQPDKSGLPSDRFSAERPEGSISTLTIQRTEQRDSAMYRCASSLGLAGSTDTQYFGPGTRLTVL.

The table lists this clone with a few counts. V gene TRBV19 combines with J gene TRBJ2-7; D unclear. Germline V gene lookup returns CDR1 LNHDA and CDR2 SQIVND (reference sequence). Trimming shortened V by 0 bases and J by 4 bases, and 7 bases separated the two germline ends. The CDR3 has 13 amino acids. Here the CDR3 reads CASSIDLPYEQYF. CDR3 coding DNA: TGTGCCAGTAGTATAGATCTTCCGTACGAGCAGTACTTC.

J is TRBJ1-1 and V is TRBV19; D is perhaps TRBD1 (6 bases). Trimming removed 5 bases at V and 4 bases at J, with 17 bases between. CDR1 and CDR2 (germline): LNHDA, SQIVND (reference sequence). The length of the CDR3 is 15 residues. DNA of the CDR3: TGTGCCAGTAGTCCCACCGGGACCAGGGGCACTGAAGCTTTCTTT. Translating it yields CASSPTGTRGTEAFF. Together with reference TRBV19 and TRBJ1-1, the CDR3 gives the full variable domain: DGGITQSPKYLFRKEGQNVTLSCEQNLNHDAMYWYRQDPGQGLRLIYYSQIVNDFQKGDIAEGYSVSREKKESFPLTVTSAQKNPTAFYLCASSPTGTRGTEAFFGQGTRLTVV.

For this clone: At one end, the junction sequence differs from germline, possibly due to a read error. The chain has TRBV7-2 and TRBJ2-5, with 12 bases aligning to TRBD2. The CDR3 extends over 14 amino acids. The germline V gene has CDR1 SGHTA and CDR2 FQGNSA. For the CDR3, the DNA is TGTGCCAGCAGCCTAGCGGGGGGGCAGGAGACCCAGTACTTC. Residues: CASSLAGGQETQYF. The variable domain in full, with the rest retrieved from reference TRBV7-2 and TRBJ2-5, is GAGVSQSPSNKVTEKGKDVELRCDPISGHTALYWYRQSLGQGLEFLIYFQGNSAPDKSGLPSDRFSAERTGGSVSTLTIQRTQQEDSAVYLCASSLAGGQETQYFGPGTRLLVL.

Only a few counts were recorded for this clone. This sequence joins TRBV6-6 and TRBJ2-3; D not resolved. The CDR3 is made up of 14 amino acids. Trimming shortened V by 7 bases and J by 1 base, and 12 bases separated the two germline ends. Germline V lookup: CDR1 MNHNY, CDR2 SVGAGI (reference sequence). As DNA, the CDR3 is TGTGCCAGCAATCCGACACGCGGCACAGATACGCAGTATTTT. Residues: CASNPTRGTDTQYF.

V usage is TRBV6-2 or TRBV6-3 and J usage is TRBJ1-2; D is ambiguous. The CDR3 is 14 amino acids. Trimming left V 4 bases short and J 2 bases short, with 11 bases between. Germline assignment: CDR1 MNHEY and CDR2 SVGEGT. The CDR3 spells CASSSLQRNYGYTF. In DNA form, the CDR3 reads TGTGCCAGCAGTTCCTTACAGAGAAACTATGGCTACACCTTC.

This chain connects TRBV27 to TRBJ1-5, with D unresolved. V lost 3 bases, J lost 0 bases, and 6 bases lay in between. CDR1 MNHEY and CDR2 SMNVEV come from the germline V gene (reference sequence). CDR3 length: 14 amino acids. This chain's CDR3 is CASSFANSNQPQHF. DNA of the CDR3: TGTGCCAGCAGTTTCGCTAATAGCAATCAGCCCCAGCATTTT.